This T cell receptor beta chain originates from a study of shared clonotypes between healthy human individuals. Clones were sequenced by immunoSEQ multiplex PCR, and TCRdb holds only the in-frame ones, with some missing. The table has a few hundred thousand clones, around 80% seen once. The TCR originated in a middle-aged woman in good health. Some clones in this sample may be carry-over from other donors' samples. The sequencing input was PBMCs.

The CDR3 nucleotides read TGTGCCAGCAGCTTGAAAAGAAACACCGGGGAGCTGTTTTTT. This sequence encodes CASSLKRNTGELFF. The chain is built from TRBV7-9 and TRBJ2-2; no firm D call. From germline, CDR1 is SEHNR and CDR2 FQNEAQ (reference sequence). This CDR3 has 14 residues. V shed 3 bases and J shed 2 bases, with 7 bases lying between them.